Following are 11 T cell receptor beta chains from one sample sequenced in a study of Ad26.COV2.S vaccination and SARS-CoV-2 variants. Treatment meaning: around 19 received Ad26.COV2.S at low or high dose, single or two shots; several received placebo; per-sample allocation not given. Day 63 after the first injection of vaccine or placebo was the sampling time. Clones were sequenced by immunoSEQ multiplex PCR, and TCRdb holds only the in-frame ones, with some missing. The sample records about 280,000 clones, around 87% being singletons. The specimen comprised peripheral blood, sampled in a trial of Ad26.COV2.S vaccine versus placebo. The source is a person aged 18-60 years who received the Ad26.COV2.S COVID-19 vaccine or a placebo.

The chain combines TRBV14 with TRBJ2-3; perhaps TRBD1 as D (6 bases). Trimming removed 4 bases from V and 1 base from J, with 12 bases in between. Germline-derived CDR1 and CDR2 are SGHDN and FVKESK. CDR3 length equals 15 residues. CDR3 in DNA: TGTGCCAGCAGCCTCAACAGGGTTGGCACAGATACGCAGTATTTT. This sequence encodes CASSLNRVGTDTQYF.

The V gene is TRBV2, the J gene TRBJ2-5; 9 bases line up with TRBD1. Trimming took 6 bases from V and 2 from J; bases not matched to a gene: 4. The CDR3 covers 14 residues. Germline V lookup: CDR1 SNHLY, CDR2 FYNNEI. The CDR3 is CASRDRGDQETQYF. CDR3 sequence (DNA): TGTGCCAGCAGAGACAGGGGGGATCAAGAGACCCAGTACTTC.

V usage is TRBV3-1 (or the pseudogene TRBV3-2) and J usage is TRBJ1-1, with TRBD1 identical over 7 bases. V shed 2 bases, J shed 0 bases, and the junction held 6 bases outside the gene matches. CDR3 length: 16 residues. Per germline, CDR1 LGHDT and CDR2 YNNKEL (reference sequence). CDR3 region: CASSQTTGQMNTEAFF. DNA of the CDR3: TGTGCCAGCAGCCAAACGACGGGACAGATGAACACTGAAGCTTTCTTT.

In DNA form, the CDR3 reads TGCGCCAGCAGCTTTCGGGGGGCAACCTACGAGCAGTACTTC. Protein sequence: CASSFRGATYEQYF. The rearrangement uses TRBV5-1 and TRBJ2-7; perhaps TRBD2 as D (7 bases). The CDR3 covers 14 residues. From germline, CDR1 is SGHRS and CDR2 YFSETQ. The V and J ends lost 2 bases and 2 bases respectively, with 11 bases between them.

This clone was seen a single time. This chain joins TRBV5-1 and TRBJ1-1, with D hard to call. CDR1 is SGHRS, CDR2 YFSETQ, per germline. The length of the CDR3 is 13 residues. V lost 4 bases and J 8 bases, leaving 15 bases between the germline ends. CDR3 loop: CASSTGGFGEAFF. The CDR3, as DNA: TGCGCCAGCAGCACTGGCGGTTTTGGGGAAGCTTTCTTT.

The J gene is TRBJ2-5, the V gene TRBV19; possibly TRBD2 for D (5 bases). Germline V gives CDR1 LNHDA, CDR2 SQIVND (reference sequence). The CDR3 runs 15 residues. V was clipped by 1 base and J by 3 bases, with 12 bases between them. The CDR3 loop reads CASSIGGLAEETQYF. The CDR3 DNA is TGTGCCAGTAGTATAGGAGGCCTAGCTGAAGAGACCCAGTACTTC.

The V gene is TRBV12-3 or TRBV12-4, the J gene TRBJ2-2; the D is unclear. Trimming stripped 7 bases from V and 0 bases from J, with 6 bases between. The CDR3 runs to 13 residues. The CDR3 is CASTPPNTGELFF. CDR3 bases: TGTGCCAGCACCCCTCCGAACACCGGGGAGCTGTTTTTT.

The CDR3 DNA is TGTGCCTGGGGGGTTTCTGAAGCTTTCTTT. Its protein product is CAWGVSEAFF. This sequence joins TRBV30 and TRBJ1-1; no reliable D call. Germline V gene lookup returns CDR1 GTSNPN and CDR2 SVGIG (reference sequence). Trimming left V 5 bases short and J 6 bases short, with 7 bases between. The CDR3 sequence is 10 residues long.

This clone was seen only once. J is TRBJ2-5 and V is TRBV5-4, with D tentatively TRBD2 (6 bases). Germline lookup yields CDR1 SGHNT and CDR2 YYREEE (reference sequence). The CDR3 is 16 residues long. Trimming shortened V by 4 bases and J by 0 bases, and 16 bases separated the two germline ends. This CDR3 reads CASSGPGLTNQETQYF. The DNA for the CDR3 is TGTGCCAGCAGCGGCCCGGGACTGACGAACCAAGAGACCCAGTACTTC.

The genes are TRBV5-1 and TRBJ2-2, with 8 bases fitting TRBD1. CDR3 length: 13 residues. CDR1 is SGHRS, CDR2 YFSETQ, per germline. Trimming cost V 9 bases and J 5 bases; bases outside gene matches: 6. The CDR3 sequence is CATQGAQTGELFF. In DNA, the CDR3 is TGCGCCACCCAGGGGGCGCAGACCGGGGAGCTGTTTTTT.

The V gene is TRBV3-1 (or the pseudogene TRBV3-2), the J gene TRBJ1-1, with D possibly TRBD1 on 5 matching bases. The CDR3 is made up of 14 amino acids. V was clipped by 0 bases and J by 10 bases, with 15 bases between them. From germline, CDR1 is LGHDT and CDR2 YNNKEL (reference sequence). Written as DNA, the CDR3 is TGTGCCAGCAGCCAAGATTTGAGGGGTGCGGGAGCTTTCTTT. This sequence encodes CASSQDLRGAGAFF.